The rows below give T cell receptor beta chains drawn from one sample of a study of cytomegalovirus exposure and HLA in healthy donors. Profiled with immunoSEQ multiplex PCR; TCRdb holds only in-frame clones, not every one. The sample includes approximately 150,000 clones, approximately 80% of them seen just once. Material for sequencing was PBMCs. The receptors stem from a young man in good health and CMV-seronegative. The CDR3 runs from the conserved cysteine through the conserved F or W. The order of the fields is V gene, clone size, D gene, J gene, CDR3 protein, CDR3 DNA. A D gene is named only where the DNA matches it firmly. Some rows mark clone size as missing; the rest say once, few, many or name a class of expanded clone.

>TRBV28|.|.|TRBJ1-4
CASSPHNEKLFF
TGTGCCAGCAGTCCCCATAATGAAAAACTGTTTTTT
>TRBV11-3|.|TRBD1|TRBJ1-1
CASSFQGAGTEAFF
TGTGCCAGCAGCTTTCAGGGGGCAGGCACTGAAGCTTTCTTT
>TRBV27|.|.|TRBJ2-7
CASSFGAGISYEQYF
TGTGCCAGCAGTTTTGGGGCAGGGATTTCCTACGAGCAGTACTTC
>TRBV6-1|once|TRBD2|TRBJ2-5
CASSEDLGAGVTQYF
TGTGCCAGCAGTGAAGACCTCGGGGCGGGGGTGACCCAGTACTTC
>TRBV7-9|once|TRBD2|TRBJ2-5
CASSSGTSGSETQYF
TGTGCCAGCAGCTCCGGGACTAGCGGGAGTGAGACCCAGTACTTC
>TRBV7-9|.|TRBD1|TRBJ1-3
CASSRQGSGNTIYF
TGTGCCAGCAGCCGACAGGGCTCTGGAAACACCATATATTTT
>TRBV25-1|.|TRBD1|TRBJ2-7
CASSELGQGREQYF
TGTGCCAGCAGTGAATTGGGACAGGGTCGCGAGCAGTACTTC
>TRBV7-2|.|.|TRBJ1-5
CAVEADNQPQHF
TGTGCCGTCGAGGCAGACAATCAGCCCCAGCATTTT
>TRBV5-4|.|.|TRBJ2-7
CASSFRENFREQYF
TGTGCCAGCAGCTTCCGGGAGAATTTCCGCGAGCAGTACTTC
>TRBV19|.|.|TRBJ2-7
CASSAGRGYEQYF
TGTGCCAGTAGTGCGGGCAGGGGCTACGAGCAGTACTTC
>TRBV14|.|.|TRBJ2-7
CASSRQLEGVLAEQYF
TGTGCCAGCAGCCGACAACTGGAGGGCGTTTTGGCCGAGCAGTACTTC
>TRBV29-1|.|TRBD1|TRBJ2-2
CSVVGTDTGELFF
TGCAGCGTTGTGGGGACAGACACCGGGGAGCTGTTTTTT
>TRBV7-9|.|.|TRBJ2-7
CASSQTSSYEQYF
TGTGCCAGCAGCCAGACTAGCTCCTACGAGCAGTACTTC
>TRBV27|.|TRBD2|TRBJ2-1
CASTFSGAYNEQFF
TGTGCCAGCACTTTTAGCGGGGCTTACAATGAGCAGTTCTTC
>TRBV5-1|.|.|TRBJ1-4
CASSLGGAERKLFF
TGCGCCAGCAGCTTGGGTGGGGCAGAAAGGAAACTGTTTTTT
>TRBV5-1|.|.|TRBJ2-5
CASSLGRAKETQYF
TGCGCCAGCAGCTTAGGCAGGGCCAAAGAGACCCAGTACTTC
>TRBV28|.|.|TRBJ1-1
CASSLWTLNTEAFF
TGTGCCAGCAGTTTATGGACATTGAACACTGAAGCTTTCTTT
>TRBV6-5|few|.|TRBJ2-7
CASSPGTLLYEQYF
TGTGCCAGCAGCCCCGGGACTCTCCTCTACGAGCAGTACTTC
>TRBV14|.|.|TRBJ1-6
CASSQDLQLTLHF
TGTGCCAGCAGCCAAGATCTACAGTTGACCCTCCACTTT
>TRBV5-8|.|TRBD1|TRBJ1-4
CATDRGGHEKLFF
TGTGCCACCGACAGGGGCGGGCACGAAAAACTGTTTTTT
>TRBV4-1|few|.|TRBJ1-1
CASSQDQGRVNTEAFF
TGCGCCAGCAGCCAAGATCAGGGCAGGGTAAACACTGAAGCTTTCTTT
>TRBV28|.|TRBD2|TRBJ2-1
CASSSLFKREGLNEQFF
TGTGCCAGCAGTTCCCTATTTAAGCGGGAGGGCCTCAATGAGCAGTTCTTC
>TRBV28|.|TRBD2|TRBJ2-3
CASSQGGRRTDTQYF
TGTGCCAGCAGCCAGGGAGGGAGAAGGACAGATACGCAGTATTTT
>TRBV7-2|.|.|TRBJ1-6
CASINSRDPYSPLHF
TGTGCCAGCATAAATTCCCGGGATCCGTACTCACCCCTCCACTTT
>TRBV6-5|.|TRBD2|TRBJ2-7
CASNQLAGGTYEQYF
TGTGCCAGCAATCAACTAGCGGGAGGGACCTACGAGCAGTACTTC
>TRBV5-6|.|.|TRBJ1-1
CASSPHAAAREAFF
TGTGCCAGCAGCCCGCACGCGGCAGCGCGCGAAGCTTTCTTT
>TRBV5-1|.|TRBD1|TRBJ1-6
CASSLGQGHSPLHF
TGCGCCAGCAGCTTGGGACAGGGACATTCACCCCTCCACTTT
>TRBV6-5|once|.|TRBJ2-7
CASSYSSITLSYEQYF
TGTGCCAGCAGTTACTCGAGCATAACTTTGTCCTACGAGCAGTACTTC
>TRBV9|once|.|TRBJ2-3
CASSIYDTLYTDTQYF
TGTGCCAGCAGCATCTACGACACACTTTACACAGATACGCAGTATTTT
>TRBV23-1|.|.|TRBJ2-2
CASSQSQGANTGELFF
TGCGCCAGCAGTCAATCGCAGGGTGCGAACACCGGGGAGCTGTTTTTT
>TRBV5-4|.|.|TRBJ1-2
CASRLQGTFGYTF
TGTGCCAGCAGGCTACAGGGTACCTTTGGCTACACCTTC
>TRBV7-9|.|.|TRBJ2-7
CASSSENQGWGYEQYF
TGTGCCAGCAGCTCAGAAAATCAGGGGTGGGGATACGAGCAGTACTTC
>TRBV5-4|.|.|TRBJ1-1
CASSLGGGVNTEAFF
TGTGCCAGCAGCTTAGGGGGTGGGGTAAACACTGAAGCTTTCTTT
>TRBV10-3|.|.|TRBJ1-3
CAIGATDLSGNTIYF
TGTGCCATCGGAGCGACGGATCTCTCTGGAAACACCATATATTTT
>TRBV28|.|.|TRBJ1-5
CASSTGNQPQHF
TGTGCCAGCAGTACAGGGAATCAGCCCCAGCATTTT
>TRBV19|few|.|TRBJ2-7
CASSGNSGYEQYF
TGTGCCAGTAGTGGAAATAGCGGCTACGAGCAGTACTTC
>TRBV5-1|few|TRBD1|TRBJ2-7
CASSRPPGQGHYEQYF
TGCGCCAGCAGCCGCCCACCGGGACAGGGACACTACGAGCAGTACTTC
>TRBV4-3|.|.|TRBJ2-7
CASSQASQGKTNEQYF
TGCGCCAGCAGCCAAGCCAGCCAGGGAAAAACAAACGAGCAGTACTTC
>TRBV10-1|.|.|TRBJ2-2
CASSASVAGELFF
TGCGCCAGCAGTGCCTCGGTCGCCGGGGAGCTGTTTTTT
>TRBV5-4|few|.|TRBJ1-1
CASSPNRNTEAFF
TGTGCCAGCAGCCCCAATAGAAACACTGAAGCTTTCTTT
>TRBV28|.|.|TRBJ1-1
CASTLRGNTEAFF
TGTGCCAGCACCCTCAGGGGGAACACTGAAGCTTTCTTT
>TRBV28|.|TRBD1|TRBJ1-1
CASSFGTANTEAFF
TGTGCCAGCAGTTTTGGGACAGCTAACACTGAAGCTTTCTTT
>TRBV19|.|TRBD2|TRBJ2-7
CASSLTGTRSEQYF
TGTGCCAGTAGTCTGACCGGGACTAGATCCGAGCAGTACTTC
>TRBV18|.|.|TRBJ2-1
CASSPPGQSSYNEQFF
TGTGCCAGCTCACCACCGGGACAAAGCTCCTACAATGAGCAGTTCTTC
>TRBV6-1|few|TRBD1|TRBJ1-1
CATWTGGLEAFF
TGTGCCACCTGGACAGGGGGGTTAGAAGCTTTCTTT
>TRBV4-2|.|.|TRBJ1-5
CASSQVTGEDSNQPQHF
TGTGCCAGCAGCCAAGTAACAGGAGAGGATAGCAATCAGCCCCAGCATTTT
>TRBV21-1|.|.|TRBJ2-1
CASSKLGRQDYNEQFF
TGTGCCAGCAGCAAATTGGGGCGACAGGACTACAATGAGCAGTTCTTC
>TRBV1|.|.|TRBJ1-5
CTSSQDLGRPNQPQHF
TGCACCAGCAGCCAAGATCTCGGGAGGCCCAATCAGCCCCAGCATTTT
>TRBV7-6|once|TRBD2|TRBJ2-7
CASSLRLAGFHEQYF
TGTGCCAGCAGTCTTCGACTAGCGGGATTTCATGAGCAGTACTTC
>TRBV4-1|.|TRBD2|TRBJ2-3
CASSQDSWTSGGTTDTQYF
TGCGCCAGCAGCCAAGATTCCTGGACTAGCGGGGGGACAACAGATACGCAGTATTTT
>TRBV5-1|.|.|TRBJ2-3
CASSYLATSTDTQYF
TGCGCCAGCAGCTATCTAGCGACTAGCACAGATACGCAGTATTTT
>TRBV19|.|.|TRBJ2-6
CASRPPISGANVLTF
TGTGCCAGTAGACCCCCTATCTCTGGGGCCAACGTCCTGACTTTC
>TRBV25-1|.|TRBD2|TRBJ2-3
CASSRRLAGDTQYF
TGTGCCAGCAGTCGGAGACTAGCAGGGGATACGCAGTATTTT
>TRBV5-1|.|.|TRBJ2-1
CASSFTATGGEQFF
TGCGCCAGCAGCTTCACGGCTACCGGGGGTGAGCAGTTCTTC
>TRBV7-2|.|TRBD1|TRBJ2-7
CASTGGTGAFEQYF
TGTGCCAGCACTGGCGGGACAGGGGCTTTCGAGCAGTACTTC
>TRBV19|.|.|TRBJ1-5
CASSIAGANQPQHF
TGTGCCAGTAGTATAGCTGGGGCGAATCAGCCCCAGCATTTT
>TRBV5-1|.|.|TRBJ2-7
CASSRRDILYEQYF
TGCGCCAGCAGCCGCCGGGATATACTCTACGAGCAGTACTTC